Given below is one T cell receptor beta chain in context. The antigen remains unidentified. A much bigger clone sits one base away, suggesting this may be a read error. Donors were all healthy Caucasians. The source of the sample is a study of identical twins. Study-level points and caveats: Within cord blood, abundant beta clonotypes carried fewer insertions, but memory repertoires showed no such trend.

In TCRdb, the 5' RACE reads were re-called with MiXCR into one record per CDR3 protein. The sample has a few hundred thousand distinct CDR3 sequences, about 8.5% seen once; the top ten hold less than 4%. V lost 1 base, J lost 9 bases, and 8 bases stayed unmatched. Germline CDR1 reads LGHNA; CDR2 reads YSLEER. This CDR3 is built from 15 residues. The data also belong to a second study, concerning yellow fever vaccine responses in identical twins.

Input material: CD8+ T cells sorted from blood. The chain employs TRBV4-3 and TRBJ2-1; 8 bases are shared with TRBD2. The TCR was taken from a woman under 30 in good health. This CDR3 is CASSQAVRSGGEQFF. Written as DNA, the CDR3 is TGCGCCAGCAGCCAAGCGGTCCGGAGCGGGGGTGAGCAGTTCTTC.